The TCR beta chain described here comes from a study of T cells after yellow fever vaccination. On the study more broadly: SMART-Seq v4 Ultra Low Input served to prepare low-cell-number fractions.

TCRdb re-called the 5' RACE reads with MiXCR, one entry per CDR3 protein. The sample contains roughly 100,000 distinct CDR3 sequences, about 8.8% of which appear only once. The CDR3 has 15 amino acids. CDR1 DFQATT and CDR2 SNEGSKA come from the germline V gene (reference sequence). V lost 0 bases and J 8 bases, leaving 19 bases between the germline ends. The material sequenced was CD8+ T cells not binding an NS4B(214-222) dextramer, sorted from PBMCs, taken roughly 14 days after the first yellow fever vaccination. The origin of this receptor is a man between 18 and 35 years old who received the YFV17D yellow fever vaccine. The rearrangement joins TRBV20-1 to TRBJ1-2, with a weak D call TRBD1 (5 bases). The chain's CDR3 is CSARELGEGAKGYTF. The CDR3 bases are TGCAGTGCTAGAGAATTGGGTGAAGGGGCTAAAGGCTACACCTTC.